These 14 T cell receptor beta chains share one sample of origin, sequenced in a study of cytomegalovirus exposure and HLA in healthy donors. The PCR ran on 60 Vbeta and 13 Jbeta primers. Method: immunoSEQ multiplex PCR; TCRdb's copy keeps in-frame clones and lacks some. The data contain approximately 140,000 clones, 55% to 70% of them singletons. The sequencing input was PBMCs. The receptors shown here come from a woman aged 60-70 years in good health and CMV-seropositive.

The J gene is TRBJ2-2, the V gene TRBV19; a possible D gene is TRBD1 (5 bases). Trimming shortened V by 7 bases and J by 0 bases, and 15 bases separated the two germline ends. This CDR3 spans 16 amino acids. CDR1 and CDR2 from the germline V gene are LNHDA and SQIVND (reference sequence). Here the CDR3 reads CASIPEQGTNTGELFF. The CDR3 nucleotides read TGTGCCAGTATCCCGGAGCAGGGAACGAACACCGGGGAGCTGTTTTTT.

The gene calls are TRBV23-1 and TRBJ1-1; tentatively, D is TRBD1 (5 bases). TRBV23-1 is known as an ORF, though its function is uncertain. The V and J ends lost 6 bases and 11 bases respectively, with 19 bases between them. The CDR3 runs 13 residues. The CDR3 reads CASSQKPDSRAFF. The CDR3 DNA follows: TGCGCCAGCAGCCAAAAACCAGACAGCCGGGCTTTCTTT.

V usage is TRBV4-1 and J usage is TRBJ2-3, with 7 nucleotides matching TRBD1. The CDR3 runs 15 residues. V gave up 2 bases and J gave up 3 bases; unmatched junction bases: 5. Germline-derived CDR1 and CDR2 are MGHRA and YSYEKL. CDR3 nucleotides: TGCGCCAGCAGCCAATTAGGGACAGTGACAGATACGCAGTATTTT. Translating it yields CASSQLGTVTDTQYF.

The rearrangement joins TRBV30 to TRBJ1-3; a possible D gene is TRBD1 (6 bases). The V end was cut by 0 bases, the J end by 3 bases, with 12 bases between. CDR1 GTSNPN and CDR2 SVGIG come from the germline V gene (reference sequence). The CDR3 consists of 15 residues. CDR3 nucleotides: TGTGCCTGGAGTGTACAGGGAGGGATTGGAAACACCATATATTTT. Amino acid sequence: CAWSVQGGIGNTIYF.

The chain uses TRBV18 and TRBJ2-7, with 7 nucleotides matching TRBD2. J was trimmed by 3 bases and V by 4 bases; bases with no gene match: 12. The CDR3 consists of 16 residues. Germline V gives CDR1 KGHSH, CDR2 LQKENI. The CDR3 here is CASSRPLVASGYEQYF. As DNA, the CDR3 is TGTGCCAGCTCACGACCCTTAGTGGCTAGCGGCTACGAGCAGTACTTC.

This chain joins TRBV5-1 and TRBJ1-3, with D perhaps TRBD1 (6 bases). Trimming removed 0 bases from V and 4 bases from J, with 14 bases in between. Looked up from germline, CDR1 is SGHRS and CDR2 is YFSETQ. CDR3 length: 16 residues. In DNA, the CDR3 is TGCGCCAGCAGCTTGGCTGGGGGGGCGTACGGAAACACCATATATTTT. Translated, it gives CASSLAGGAYGNTIYF.

CDR3 in amino acids: CASSSRGTSYEQYF. CDR3 nucleotides: TGTGCCAGCAGTTCCCGGGGGACTAGCTACGAGCAGTACTTC. The chain is built from TRBV6-1 and TRBJ2-7; 8 positions match TRBD2. This CDR3 has 14 residues. J was trimmed by 3 bases and V by 5 bases; bases with no gene match: 6. Per germline, CDR1 MNHNS and CDR2 SASEGT.

The chain employs TRBV14 and TRBJ2-2, with 8 nucleotides matching TRBD2. J lost 7 bases, V lost 1 base, and 8 bases had no gene match. CDR1 is SGHDN, CDR2 FVKESK, per germline. CDR3 length: 16 amino acids. CDR3 sequence (DNA): TGTGCCAGCAGCCAAGGGTCAGCGGGAGCAGGCGGGGAGCTGTTTTTT. This encodes CASSQGSAGAGGELFF.

The chain uses TRBV28 and TRBJ1-5; TRBD1 matches at 8 bases. Unmatched junction bases numbered 0, after V lost 0 bases and J lost 5 bases. The V gene's germline CDR1 is MDHEN and CDR2 SYDVKM. The CDR3 length is 14 residues. CDR3 DNA sequence: TGTGCCAGCAGTTTATGGACAGGGGATCAGCCCCAGCATTTT. This sequence encodes CASSLWTGDQPQHF. The complete variable domain, with remaining parts taken from reference TRBV28 and TRBJ1-5, reads DVKVTQSSRYLVKRTGEKVFLECVQDMDHENMFWYRQDPGLGLRLIYFSYDVKMKEKGDIPEGYSVSREKKERFSLILESASTNQTSMYLCASSLWTGDQPQHFGDGTRLSIL.

The gene calls are TRBV10-3 and TRBJ1-3; TRBD1 agrees at 7 bases. The V segment lost 10 bases and the J segment 8 bases; nucleotides outside the gene matches: 5. This CDR3 comprises 11 residues. Germline values: CDR1 ENHRY, CDR2 SYGVKD. The CDR3 region is CATLTGDTIYF. The CDR3 DNA reads as TGTGCCACCCTTACAGGGGACACCATATATTTT.

This sequence joins TRBV2 and TRBJ1-2; 8 nucleotides agree with TRBD1. V lost 6 bases, J lost 4 bases, and 10 bases stayed unmatched. Germline CDR1 is SNHLY and CDR2 is FYNNEI. The CDR3 has 15 residues. CDR3 DNA sequence: TGTGCCAGCAGACCACAGGGGGATGGGGTCTATGGCTACACCTTC. It is translated as CASRPQGDGVYGYTF.

The CDR3 here is CASSGDIGSGQSSYNEQFF. The CDR3 DNA follows: TGCGCCAGCAGTGGAGATATTGGGAGCGGCCAAAGCTCCTACAATGAGCAGTTCTTC. This chain uses TRBV10-1 with TRBJ2-1; possibly TRBD2 for D (5 bases). The CDR3 runs to 19 residues. The V end was cut by 4 bases, the J end by 0 bases, with 22 bases between. Germline values: CDR1 WNHNN, CDR2 SYGVQD (reference sequence).

V usage is TRBV5-4 and J usage is TRBJ2-7; no firm D call. V was clipped by 5 bases and J by 0 bases, with 18 bases between them. The CDR3 length is 16 residues. The germline CDR1 and CDR2 sequences are SGHNT and YYREEE (reference sequence). The CDR3 here is CASSLAPGSISYEQYF. DNA for the CDR3: TGTGCCAGCAGTCTCGCTCCCGGGTCTATCTCCTACGAGCAGTACTTC. Combining the CDR3 with reference TRBV5-4 and TRBJ2-7 gives the whole variable domain ETGVTQSPTHLIKTRGQQVTLRCSSQSGHNTVSWYQQALGQGPQFIFQYYREEENGRGNFPPRFSGLQFPNYSSELNVNALELDDSALYLCASSLAPGSISYEQYFGPGTRLTVT.

V is TRBV7-2 and J is TRBJ1-1, with a tentative D call TRBD1 (6 bases). Germline loops: CDR1 SGHTA, CDR2 FQGNSA. This CDR3 is 14 amino acids long. Trimming left V 2 bases short and J 9 bases short, with 16 bases between. CDR3 region: CASSLNLGQLKAFF. Here the CDR3 DNA reads TGTGCCAGCAGCTTAAATTTGGGACAACTTAAAGCTTTCTTT.